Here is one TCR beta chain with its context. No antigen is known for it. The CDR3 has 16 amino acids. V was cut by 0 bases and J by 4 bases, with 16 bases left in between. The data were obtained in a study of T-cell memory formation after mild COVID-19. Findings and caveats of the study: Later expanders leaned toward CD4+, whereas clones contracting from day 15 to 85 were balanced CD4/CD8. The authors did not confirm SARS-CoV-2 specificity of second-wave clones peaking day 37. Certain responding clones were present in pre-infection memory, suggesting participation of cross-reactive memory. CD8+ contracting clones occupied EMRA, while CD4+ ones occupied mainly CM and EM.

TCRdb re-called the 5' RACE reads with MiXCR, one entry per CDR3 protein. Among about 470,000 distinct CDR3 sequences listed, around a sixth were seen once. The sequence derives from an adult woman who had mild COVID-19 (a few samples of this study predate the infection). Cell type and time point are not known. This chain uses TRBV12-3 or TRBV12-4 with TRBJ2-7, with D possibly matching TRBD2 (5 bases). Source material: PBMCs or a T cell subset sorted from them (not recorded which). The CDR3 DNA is TGTGCCAGCAGTTTAGCGGATCAGAGGGCGGTTTACGAGCAGTACTTC. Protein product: CASSLADQRAVYEQYF.